This T cell receptor beta chain appears in the sequencing data of a study of breast tumors, draining lymph nodes, adjacent tissues. Whole-study results and caveats: The lymph node origin of tumor T cells was framed as consistent with a hypothesis, not demonstrated.

The CDR3 extends over 15 amino acids. CDR1 MGHRA and CDR2 YSYEKL come from the germline V gene. A single record per CDR3 protein comes from TCRdb applying MiXCR to the multiplex PCR reads. Of approximately 130,000 distinct CDR3 sequences listed, roughly 20% were seen once; the top ten hold roughly 2.2%. About this clonotype itself: Its antigen is still unknown. One junction end does not reproduce the germline sequence, and a read error may be involved.

Axillary draining lymph nodes of breast cancer patients supplied the node samples. Sequencing input: axillary lymph node tissue. This rearrangement joins TRBV4-1 to TRBJ2-7, with a weak D call TRBD2 (6 bases). The sequence came from a female donor with breast cancer. Some clones in this sample may be carry-over from other donors' samples. In nucleotides, the CDR3 is TGCGCCAGCAGCCAATCGGCGGGGAGCTCCTACGGGCAGTACTTC. Translation gives CASSQSAGSSYGQYF.